These 27 T cell receptor beta chains share one sample of origin, sequenced in a study of blood T cell repertoires in COVID-19. Only in-frame clones appear in the TCRdb table, and some are missing; sequencing was by immunoSEQ multiplex PCR. This table holds over 130,000 clones, more than 75% found once. Sequenced input: peripheral blood. These receptors came from a woman aged 80 or over with acute or convalescent COVID-19.

The chain carries TRBV6-5 and TRBJ2-7; 10 bases are a match to TRBD1. CDR1 and CDR2 from the germline V gene are MNHEY and SVGAGI. The trim removed 10 bases at V and 4 bases at J, leaving 7 bases unmatched. The CDR3 has 13 amino acids. This CDR3 is CATGTGAWYEQYF. CDR3 in DNA: TGTGCCACCGGGACAGGGGCTTGGTACGAGCAGTACTTC.

The chain has TRBV7-2 and TRBJ2-3, with 7 bases aligning to TRBD2. The CDR3 has 16 residues. The germline gives CDR1 SGHTA, CDR2 FQGNSA. The V gene end was trimmed by 4 bases and the J gene end by 0 bases; junction bases not matched to a gene: 7. DNA of the CDR3: TGTGCCAGCAGCTGGGATACTAGCGTCAGCACAGATACGCAGTATTTT. Residues: CASSWDTSVSTDTQYF.

This clone occurred a few times. The chain is built from TRBV27 and TRBJ2-5; TRBD1 matches 9 bases. Germline CDR1 and CDR2: MNHEY and SMNVEV (reference sequence). The CDR3 runs 13 residues. J gave up 5 bases and V 8 bases, and 6 bases lay outside the gene matches. This CDR3 reads CASGQGSSETQYF. CDR3 nucleotide sequence: TGTGCCAGCGGACAGGGGAGTTCGGAGACCCAGTACTTC.

The V and J genes are TRBV19 and TRBJ2-1; D might be TRBD2 (6 bases). CDR1 and CDR2 (germline): LNHDA, SQIVND (reference sequence). The CDR3 extends over 17 amino acids. The V and J ends lost 2 bases and 12 bases respectively, with 26 bases between them. The CDR3 here is CASSIPPTEGYVGRQFF. The CDR3 region has the DNA TGTGCCAGTAGTATACCACCTACGGAGGGCTATGTTGGGAGGCAGTTCTTC.

The sample holds many counts of this clone. The chain couples TRBV4-2 to TRBJ1-3, with D possibly TRBD1 on 5 matching bases. Trimming took off 1 base at V and 1 base at J, with 17 bases between the two ends. CDR3 size: 18 residues. CDR1 LGHNA and CDR2 YNFKEQ come from the germline V gene. The CDR3 sequence: CASSQAGLSGVSGNTIYF. The CDR3 DNA reads as TGTGCCAGCAGCCAAGCGGGGCTTTCGGGGGTGTCTGGAAACACCATATATTTT.

This clone has just a few counts. This chain uses TRBV18 with TRBJ1-5; no clear D. CDR1 KGHSH and CDR2 LQKENI come from the germline V gene. V was clipped by 5 bases and J by 0 bases, with 11 bases between them. This CDR3 has 15 residues. The CDR3: CASSGPGYSNQPQHF. The CDR3, as DNA: TGTGCCAGCTCAGGTCCGGGATATAGCAATCAGCCCCAGCATTTT.

V and J are TRBV7-9 and TRBJ1-5; D is ambiguous. The CDR3 is made up of 18 amino acids. Germline V gene sequence: CDR1 SEHNR, CDR2 FQNEAQ (reference sequence). Between the trimmed V and J ends, which lost 0 bases and 7 bases, there was a span of 22 bases. For the CDR3, the DNA is TGTGCCAGCAGCTTAGCGTACGGGGAAGGAGGACTAGGCCAGCCCCAGCATTTT. Its protein product is CASSLAYGEGGLGQPQHF.

The CDR3, as DNA: TGTGCCAGTAGTATCGGGACAAGAACCTACAATGAGCAGTTCTTC. Translation: CASSIGTRTYNEQFF. The V and J genes are TRBV19 and TRBJ2-1; tentative D call: TRBD1 (6 bases). The CDR3 spans 15 residues. The V end lost 3 bases, the J end lost 2 bases, and 11 bases lay between the germline ends. From germline, CDR1 is LNHDA and CDR2 SQIVND (reference sequence).

The genes are TRBV24-1 and TRBJ2-1; 7 nucleotides line up with TRBD2. V was pared by 3 bases and J by 8 bases, with 9 bases of the junction left unmatched. Germline lookup yields CDR1 KGHDR and CDR2 SFDVKD. The CDR3 has 15 amino acids. Here the CDR3 DNA reads TGTGCCACCAGTGATCTTGGCGGGAGTGGGGATGAGCAGTTCTTC. Translation gives CATSDLGGSGDEQFF.

This clone was seen just once. V gene TRBV28 combines with J gene TRBJ2-7; TRBD1 aligns across 7 bases. Germline assignment: CDR1 MDHEN and CDR2 SYDVKM. The CDR3 sequence is 15 residues long. The ends lost 6 bases at V and 0 bases at J; junction bases unmatched: 8. In DNA form, the CDR3 reads TGTGCCAGCAGCTCGGGACAGACCTACTCCTACGAGCAGTACTTC. Its protein product is CASSSGQTYSYEQYF.

The chain carries TRBV28 and TRBJ2-5; 10 bases agree with TRBD1. The germline CDR1 and CDR2 sequences are MDHEN and SYDVKM. Trimming removed 6 bases from V and 9 bases from J; junction bases left unmatched: 13. This CDR3 has 15 amino acids. The CDR3: CASRPTGGLPYPQYF. In DNA, the CDR3 is TGTGCCAGCAGACCGACAGGGGGCTTGCCCTACCCCCAGTACTTC.

Note on this clone: At one of its ends the junction is not consistent with the germline gene, which may arise from a read error. The chain recombines TRBV20-1 with TRBJ2-3; D uncertain. Germline CDR1 reads DFQATT; CDR2 reads SNEGSKA (reference sequence). The CDR3 is 8 amino acids. CDR3 region: CSAKGRIF. The DNA for the CDR3 is TGCAGTGCTAAAGGCAGGATTTTT.

The table lists this clone with a count of one. The chain carries TRBV28 and TRBJ1-4; the match to TRBD1 covers 9 bases. Germline values: CDR1 MDHEN, CDR2 SYDVKM. V lost 3 bases and J lost 8; bases outside the gene matches: 7. The CDR3 length is 15 residues. CDR3 nucleotides: TGTGCCAGCAGTTTTTGGGACAGGGCCCCCGAAAAACTGTTTTTT. It codes for CASSFWDRAPEKLFF.

The chain is built from TRBV6-5 and TRBJ1-6, with D maybe TRBD1 (5 bases). V shed 2 bases and J shed 4 bases, with 9 bases lying between them. CDR3 size: 15 residues. CDR1 and CDR2 from the germline V gene are MNHEY and SVGAGI. As DNA, the CDR3 is TGTGCCAGCAGTTACAGGCGGGGGTATAATTCACCCCTCCACTTT. The encoded protein is CASSYRRGYNSPLHF.

The CDR3 here is CASSYSNSNYGYTF. The CDR3 DNA is TGTGCCAGCAGTTACAGCAATTCAAACTATGGCTACACCTTC. V and J are TRBV6-6 and TRBJ1-2; D is uncertain. The V gene's germline CDR1 is MNHNY and CDR2 SVGAGI (reference sequence). CDR3 length: 14 residues. The V end was cut by 2 bases, the J end by 2 bases, with 9 bases between.

The gene calls are TRBV6-1 and TRBJ2-3; D is unclear. CDR1 is MNHNS, CDR2 SASEGT, per germline. The CDR3 spans 14 residues. Trimming shortened V by 3 bases and J by 10 bases, and 17 bases separated the two germline ends. The CDR3 protein is CASSEVVTGGPQYF. The CDR3 region has the DNA TGTGCCAGCAGTGAGGTAGTTACGGGTGGTCCGCAGTATTTT.

This clone came up a few times. V and J are TRBV7-2 and TRBJ2-7, with 9 nucleotides matching TRBD1. The CDR3 length is 16 residues. The V segment lost 6 bases and the J segment 1 base; nucleotides outside the gene matches: 10. In germline, CDR1 is SGHTA, CDR2 FQGNSA. CDR3: CASSFGGTGISYEQYF. The CDR3 DNA follows: TGTGCCAGCAGTTTTGGCGGGACAGGGATTTCCTACGAGCAGTACTTC.

V is TRBV12-3 or TRBV12-4 and J is TRBJ2-7; a possible D gene is TRBD1 (6 bases). The CDR3 has 13 residues. The V end lost 5 bases, the J end lost 1 base, and 9 bases lay between the germline ends. The CDR3 region is CASSGDNSYEQYF. DNA for the CDR3: TGTGCCAGCAGTGGGGACAATTCCTACGAGCAGTACTTC.

This chain joins TRBV27 and TRBJ1-4; tentatively, D is TRBD1 (5 bases). The CDR3 extends over 16 amino acids. Germline lookup yields CDR1 MNHEY and CDR2 SMNVEV (reference sequence). V lost 6 bases, J lost 2 bases, and 16 bases lay in between. CDR3 in DNA: TGTGCCAGCAGCATGGGCCGCCCAGGGACTAATGAAAAACTGTTTTTT. This sequence encodes CASSMGRPGTNEKLFF.

The chain couples TRBV5-1 to TRBJ1-6; 7 positions match TRBD1. Per the germline V gene, CDR1 is SGHRS and CDR2 is YFSETQ. The CDR3 is 16 amino acids. The junction had 11 bases not matched to a gene; V was cut back by 4 bases and J by 7 bases. The CDR3 here is CASSAAQGGGNSPLHF. In DNA form, the CDR3 reads TGCGCCAGCAGCGCCGCCCAAGGGGGCGGCAATTCACCCCTCCACTTT. Variable domain in full (rest from reference TRBV5-1 and TRBJ1-6): KAGVTQTPRYLIKTRGQQVTLSCSPISGHRSVSWYQQTPGQGLQFLFEYFSETQRNKGNFPGRFSGRQFSNSRSEMNVSTLELGDSALYLCASSAAQGGGNSPLHFGNGTRLTVT.

The chain is built from TRBV3-1 (or the pseudogene TRBV3-2) and TRBJ1-2; TRBD1 matches 8 bases. CDR3 length: 15 amino acids. Trimming at V came to 0 bases and at J to 6 bases, leaving 6 bases not matched to a gene. The germline V gene has CDR1 LGHDT and CDR2 YNNKEL (reference sequence). The chain's CDR3 is CASSQDRTGRNGYTF. CDR3 in DNA: TGTGCCAGCAGCCAAGATAGGACAGGGAGGAATGGCTACACCTTC.

This rearrangement joins TRBV25-1 to TRBJ1-6, with 7 bases matching TRBD1. In germline, CDR1 is MGHDK, CDR2 SYGVNS. After removal of 7 bases from V and 8 bases from J, the junction contained 5 bases not matched to a gene. The CDR3 runs 13 residues. The CDR3 region has the DNA TGTGCCAGCACGGCAGGGGGTTATTCACCCCTCCACTTT. Protein sequence: CASTAGGYSPLHF.

This clone was seen just once. The chain recombines TRBV28 with TRBJ1-2, with 7 bases matching TRBD1. The CDR3 length is 17 residues. Germline values: CDR1 MDHEN, CDR2 SYDVKM. V trimming: 1 base; J trimming: 3 bases; junction bases outside the gene matches: 11. The CDR3 bases are TGTGCCAGCAGTTTATACCATCGACAGGGTATAGACTATGGCTACACCTTC. This encodes CASSLYHRQGIDYGYTF.

The CDR3 is CASSLGGQGLGYEQYF. CDR3 coding DNA: TGTGCCAGCAGCTTAGGGGGACAGGGGTTAGGTTACGAGCAGTACTTC. The genes are TRBV11-2 and TRBJ2-7, with TRBD1 matching 10 bases. The CDR3 totals 16 residues. V gave up 1 base and J gave up 4 bases; unmatched junction bases: 7. Germline V lookup: CDR1 SGHAT, CDR2 FQNNGV.

V is TRBV10-3 and J is TRBJ2-7; 7 nucleotides align to TRBD2. This CDR3 is 12 amino acids long. Germline V gives CDR1 ENHRY, CDR2 SYGVKD. V shed 6 bases and J 5 bases; nucleotides not matched to a gene: 4. DNA of the CDR3: TGTGCCATCAGAGCTGGGGGGGACGAGCAGTACTTC. Residues: CAIRAGGDEQYF.

The chain is built from TRBV27 and TRBJ2-5, with TRBD1 identical over 8 bases. The CDR3 has 15 amino acids. Germline CDR1 and CDR2: MNHEY and SMNVEV (reference sequence). The V and J ends lost 10 bases and 2 bases, in that order; junction bases with no gene match: 12. CDR3 in amino acids: CATQPGQALQETQYF. CDR3 nucleotides: TGTGCCACCCAACCGGGACAGGCCCTACAAGAGACCCAGTACTTC.

The CDR3 DNA reads TGCGCCAGCAGCTCCGGACAGGGGAACACTGAAGCTTTCTTT. It codes for CASSSGQGNTEAFF. The rearrangement uses TRBV5-1 and TRBJ1-1, with 8 bases fitting TRBD1. The CDR3 runs 14 residues. Per the germline V gene, CDR1 is SGHRS and CDR2 is YFSETQ. V lost 3 bases and J lost 1; bases outside the gene matches: 2.